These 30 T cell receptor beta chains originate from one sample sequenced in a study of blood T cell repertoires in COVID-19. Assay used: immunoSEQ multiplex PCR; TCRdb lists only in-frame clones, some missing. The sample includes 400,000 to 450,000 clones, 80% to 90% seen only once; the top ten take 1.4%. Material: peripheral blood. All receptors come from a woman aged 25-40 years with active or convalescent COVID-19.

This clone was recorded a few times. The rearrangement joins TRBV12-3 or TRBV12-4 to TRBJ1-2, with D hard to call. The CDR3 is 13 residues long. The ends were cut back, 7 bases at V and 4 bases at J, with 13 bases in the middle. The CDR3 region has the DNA TGTGCCAGCACCCTAGACGGTGTCTATGGCTACACCTTC. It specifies CASTLDGVYGYTF.

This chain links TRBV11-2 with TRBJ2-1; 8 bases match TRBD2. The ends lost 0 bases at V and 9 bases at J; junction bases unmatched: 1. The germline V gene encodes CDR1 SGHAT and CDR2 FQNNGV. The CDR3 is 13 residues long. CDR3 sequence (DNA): TGTGCCAGCAGCTTAGAGAGCGGGGGTGAGCAGTTCTTC. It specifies CASSLESGGEQFF.

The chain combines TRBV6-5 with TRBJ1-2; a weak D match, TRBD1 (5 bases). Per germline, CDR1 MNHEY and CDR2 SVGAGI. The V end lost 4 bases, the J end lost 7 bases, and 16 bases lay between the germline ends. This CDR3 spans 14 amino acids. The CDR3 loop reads CASSSTWEGRGYTF. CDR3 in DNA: TGTGCCAGCAGTTCAACCTGGGAGGGACGTGGCTACACCTTC.

The CDR3 DNA follows: TGTGCCAGCAGGGCGAGGCCCACCTATAATTCACCCCTCCACTTT. This gives the protein CASRARPTYNSPLHF. The rearrangement joins TRBV2 to TRBJ1-6; D unclear. Germline V CDR1 and CDR2: SNHLY, FYNNEI. This CDR3 contains 15 residues. Trimming stripped 6 bases from V and 2 bases from J, with 11 bases between. Looking up the rest from reference TRBV2 and TRBJ1-6 gives the full variable domain: EPEVTQTPSHQVTQMGQEVILRCVPISNHLYFYWYRQILGQKVEFLVSFYNNEISEKSEIFDDQFSVERPDGSNFTLKIRSTKLEDSAMYFCASRARPTYNSPLHFGNGTRLTVT.

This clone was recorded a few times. CDR3 nucleotide sequence: TGTGCCAGTAGTATTACGGGTGTGCCTGGAAACACCATATATTTT. This encodes CASSITGVPGNTIYF. The V call is TRBV19, the J call TRBJ1-3, with D unresolved. The CDR3 totals 15 residues. V lost 3 bases to trimming and J lost 2 bases, with 11 bases between them. Germline V gene sequence: CDR1 LNHDA, CDR2 SQIVND (reference sequence).

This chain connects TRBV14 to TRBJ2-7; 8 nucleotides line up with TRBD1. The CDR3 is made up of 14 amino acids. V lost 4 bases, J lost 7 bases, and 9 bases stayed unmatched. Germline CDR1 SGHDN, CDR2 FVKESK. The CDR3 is CASSPSQGALEQYF. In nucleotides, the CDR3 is TGTGCCAGCAGCCCGAGCCAGGGGGCGCTTGAGCAGTACTTC.

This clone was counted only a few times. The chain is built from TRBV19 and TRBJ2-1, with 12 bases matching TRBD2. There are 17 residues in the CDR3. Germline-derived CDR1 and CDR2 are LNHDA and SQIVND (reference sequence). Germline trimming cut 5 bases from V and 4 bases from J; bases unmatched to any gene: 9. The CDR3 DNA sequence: TGTGCCAGTAGTGCGCCTAGCGGGGGGGCCGGATACAATGAGCAGTTCTTC. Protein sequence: CASSAPSGGAGYNEQFF.

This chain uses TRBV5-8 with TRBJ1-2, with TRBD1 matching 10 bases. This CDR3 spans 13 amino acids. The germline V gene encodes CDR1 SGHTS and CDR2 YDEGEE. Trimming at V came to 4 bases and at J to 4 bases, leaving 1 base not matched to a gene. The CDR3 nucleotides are TGTGCCAGCAGCCGGGACAGGGGCTATGGCTACACCTTC. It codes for CASSRDRGYGYTF.

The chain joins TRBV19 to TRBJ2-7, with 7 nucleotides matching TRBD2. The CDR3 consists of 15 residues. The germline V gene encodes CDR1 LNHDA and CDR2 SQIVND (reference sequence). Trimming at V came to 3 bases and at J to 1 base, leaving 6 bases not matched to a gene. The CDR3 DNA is TGTGCCAGTAGTATCCATTCGGGGGGTTCCTACGAGCAGTACTTC. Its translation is CASSIHSGGSYEQYF.

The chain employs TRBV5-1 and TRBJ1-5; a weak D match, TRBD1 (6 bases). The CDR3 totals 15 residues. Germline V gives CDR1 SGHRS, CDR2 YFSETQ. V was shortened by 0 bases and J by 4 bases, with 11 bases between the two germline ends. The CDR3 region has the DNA TGCGCCAGCAGCTTGGGACAGGCCGAAAATCAGCCCCAGCATTTT. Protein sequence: CASSLGQAENQPQHF.

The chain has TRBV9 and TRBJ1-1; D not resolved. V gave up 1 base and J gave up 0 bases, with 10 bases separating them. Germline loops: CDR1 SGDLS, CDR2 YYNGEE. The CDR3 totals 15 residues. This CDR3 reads CASSVWAPMNTEAFF. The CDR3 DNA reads TGTGCCAGCAGCGTATGGGCCCCCATGAACACTGAAGCTTTCTTT.

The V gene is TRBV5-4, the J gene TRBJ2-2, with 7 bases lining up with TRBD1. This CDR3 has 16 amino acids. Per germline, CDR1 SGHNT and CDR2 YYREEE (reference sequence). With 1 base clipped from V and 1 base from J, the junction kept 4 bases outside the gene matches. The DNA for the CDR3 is TGTGCCAGCAGCTTGTTATCAGGGGGGAACACCGGGGAGCTGTTTTTT. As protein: CASSLLSGGNTGELFF.

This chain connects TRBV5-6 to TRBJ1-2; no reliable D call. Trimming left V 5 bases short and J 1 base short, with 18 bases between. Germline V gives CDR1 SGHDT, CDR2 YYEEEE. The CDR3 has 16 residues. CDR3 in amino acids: CASSPGLGWSNYGYTF. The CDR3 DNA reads TGTGCCAGCAGTCCAGGACTTGGATGGAGTAACTATGGCTACACCTTC. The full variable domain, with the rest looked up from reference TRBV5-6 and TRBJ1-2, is DAGVTQSPTHLIKTRGQQVTLRCSPKSGHDTVSWYQQALGQGPQFIFQYYEEEERQRGNFPDRFSGHQFPNYSSELNVNALLLGDSALYLCASSPGLGWSNYGYTFGSGTRLTVV.

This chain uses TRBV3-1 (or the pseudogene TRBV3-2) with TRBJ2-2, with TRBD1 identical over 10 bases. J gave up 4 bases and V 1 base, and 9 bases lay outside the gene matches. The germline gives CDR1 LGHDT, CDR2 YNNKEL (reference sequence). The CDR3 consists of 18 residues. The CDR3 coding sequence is TGTGCCAGCAGCCAAGTTGACAGGGGGCCTGGTGTCACCGGGGAGCTGTTTTTT. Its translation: CASSQVDRGPGVTGELFF.

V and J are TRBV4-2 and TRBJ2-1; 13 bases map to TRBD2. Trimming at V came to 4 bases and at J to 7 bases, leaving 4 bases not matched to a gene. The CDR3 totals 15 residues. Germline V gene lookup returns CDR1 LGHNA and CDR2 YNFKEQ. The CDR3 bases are TGTGCCAGCAGCCCGCGGACTAGCGGGGGTAATGAGCAGTTCTTC. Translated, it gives CASSPRTSGGNEQFF.

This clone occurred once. CDR3 amino acids: CASSLDLAGGNFYEQYF. CDR3 sequence (DNA): TGTGCCAGCAGCTTAGACCTAGCGGGAGGGAACTTCTACGAGCAGTACTTC. The chain has TRBV7-8 and TRBJ2-7, with 12 bases fitting TRBD2. The CDR3 runs 17 residues. From germline, CDR1 is SGHVS and CDR2 FQNEAQ. V shed 1 base, J shed 3 bases, and the junction held 7 bases outside the gene matches.

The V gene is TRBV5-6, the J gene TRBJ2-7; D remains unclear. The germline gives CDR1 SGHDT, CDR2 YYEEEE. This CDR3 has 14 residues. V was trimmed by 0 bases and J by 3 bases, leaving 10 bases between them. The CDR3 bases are TGTGCCAGCAGCTTGGCTCGGTTTGGCTACGAGCAGTACTTC. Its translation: CASSLARFGYEQYF.

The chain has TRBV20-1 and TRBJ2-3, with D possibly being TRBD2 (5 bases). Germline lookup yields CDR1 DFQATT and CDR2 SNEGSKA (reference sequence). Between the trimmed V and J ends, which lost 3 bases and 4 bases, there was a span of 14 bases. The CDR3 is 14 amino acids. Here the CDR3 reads CSASQNSAADTQYF. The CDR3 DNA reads TGCAGTGCTAGTCAGAATAGCGCAGCAGATACGCAGTATTTT.

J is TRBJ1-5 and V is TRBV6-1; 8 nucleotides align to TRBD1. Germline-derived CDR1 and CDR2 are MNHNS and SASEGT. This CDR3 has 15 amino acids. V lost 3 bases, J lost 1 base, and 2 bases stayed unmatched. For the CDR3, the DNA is TGTGCCAGCAGTGAGCACAGGGGGAGCAATCAGCCCCAGCATTTT. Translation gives CASSEHRGSNQPQHF.

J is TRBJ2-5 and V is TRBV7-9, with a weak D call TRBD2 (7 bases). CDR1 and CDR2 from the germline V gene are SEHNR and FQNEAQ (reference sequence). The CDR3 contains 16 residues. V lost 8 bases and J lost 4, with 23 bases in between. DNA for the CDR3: TGTGCCAGCTCGTCCGTCGGGGGGCGTTCACGAGAGACCCAGTACTTC. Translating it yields CASSSVGGRSRETQYF.

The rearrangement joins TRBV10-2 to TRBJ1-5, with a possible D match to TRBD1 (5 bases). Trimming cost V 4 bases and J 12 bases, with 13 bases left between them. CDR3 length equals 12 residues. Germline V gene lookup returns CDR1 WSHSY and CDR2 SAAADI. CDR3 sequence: CASSVGQGGQHF. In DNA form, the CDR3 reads TGCGCCAGCAGTGTAGGGCAGGGCGGCCAGCATTTT.

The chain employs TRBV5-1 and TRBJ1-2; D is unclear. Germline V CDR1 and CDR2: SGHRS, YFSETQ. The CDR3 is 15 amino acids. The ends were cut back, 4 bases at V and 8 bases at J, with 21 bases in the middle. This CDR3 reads CASSPSGNKERGYTF. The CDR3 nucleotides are TGCGCCAGCAGCCCCTCGGGGAATAAAGAGCGGGGCTACACCTTC.

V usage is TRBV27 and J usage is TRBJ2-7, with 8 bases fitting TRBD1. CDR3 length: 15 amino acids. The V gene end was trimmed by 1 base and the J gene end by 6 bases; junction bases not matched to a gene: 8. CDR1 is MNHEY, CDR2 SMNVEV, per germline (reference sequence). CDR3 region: CASSLWQGARAEQYF. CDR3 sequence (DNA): TGTGCCAGCAGTTTATGGCAGGGGGCGCGGGCCGAGCAGTACTTC.

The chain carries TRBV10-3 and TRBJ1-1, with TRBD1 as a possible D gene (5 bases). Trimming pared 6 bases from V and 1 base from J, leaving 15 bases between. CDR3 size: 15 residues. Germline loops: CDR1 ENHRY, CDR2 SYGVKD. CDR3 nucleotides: TGTGCCATCAGCCCGAGCAGACAGCAGAACACTGAAGCTTTCTTT. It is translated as CAISPSRQQNTEAFF.

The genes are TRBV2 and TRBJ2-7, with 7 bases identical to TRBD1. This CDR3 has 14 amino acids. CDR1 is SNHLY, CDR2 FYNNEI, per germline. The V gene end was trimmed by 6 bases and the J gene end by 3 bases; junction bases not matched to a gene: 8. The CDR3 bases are TGTGCCAGCAGACCCGGGACAGATGTCTACGAGCAGTACTTC. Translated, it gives CASRPGTDVYEQYF.

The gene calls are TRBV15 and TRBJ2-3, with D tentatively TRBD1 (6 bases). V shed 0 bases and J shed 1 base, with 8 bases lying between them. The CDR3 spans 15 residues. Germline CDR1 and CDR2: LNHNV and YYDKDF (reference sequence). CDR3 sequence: CATSRDRQGTDTQYF. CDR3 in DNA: TGTGCCACCAGCAGAGATCGACAGGGCACAGATACGCAGTATTTT. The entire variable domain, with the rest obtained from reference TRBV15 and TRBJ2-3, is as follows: DAMVIQNPRYQVTQFGKPVTLSCSQTLNHNVMYWYQQKSSQAPKLLFHYYDKDFNNEADTPDNFQSRRPNTSFCFLDIRSPGLGDTAMYLCATSRDRQGTDTQYFGPGTRLTVL.

In DNA, the CDR3 is TGTGCCAGCAGTTTTAATAGCAATCAGCCCCAGCATTTT. This translates into CASSFNSNQPQHF. This chain links TRBV12-3 or TRBV12-4 with TRBJ1-5; unclear D gene. V was trimmed by 3 bases and J by 0 bases, leaving 3 bases between them. This CDR3 spans 13 amino acids.

The CDR3 sequence: CASSLARLAGGYNEQFF. The CDR3 DNA is TGTGCCAGTAGTCTCGCCCGACTAGCGGGGGGATACAATGAGCAGTTCTTC. This chain joins TRBV19 and TRBJ2-1; 13 nucleotides agree with TRBD2. CDR1 is LNHDA, CDR2 SQIVND, per germline (reference sequence). The CDR3 contains 17 residues. J gave up 4 bases and V 5 bases, and 8 bases lay outside the gene matches.

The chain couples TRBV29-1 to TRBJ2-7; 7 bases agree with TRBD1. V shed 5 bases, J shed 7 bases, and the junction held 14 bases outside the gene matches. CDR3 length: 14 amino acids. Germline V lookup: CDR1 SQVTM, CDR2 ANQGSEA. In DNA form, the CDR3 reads TGCAGCGTTCTCTCTCCGGGACAGATGGGTGAGCAGTACTTC. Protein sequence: CSVLSPGQMGEQYF.

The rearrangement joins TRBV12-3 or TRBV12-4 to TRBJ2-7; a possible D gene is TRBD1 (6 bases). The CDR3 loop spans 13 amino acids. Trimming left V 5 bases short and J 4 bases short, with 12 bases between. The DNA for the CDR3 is TGTGCCAGCAGTCCGACAGGTTCGTACGAGCAGTACTTC. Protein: CASSPTGSYEQYF.